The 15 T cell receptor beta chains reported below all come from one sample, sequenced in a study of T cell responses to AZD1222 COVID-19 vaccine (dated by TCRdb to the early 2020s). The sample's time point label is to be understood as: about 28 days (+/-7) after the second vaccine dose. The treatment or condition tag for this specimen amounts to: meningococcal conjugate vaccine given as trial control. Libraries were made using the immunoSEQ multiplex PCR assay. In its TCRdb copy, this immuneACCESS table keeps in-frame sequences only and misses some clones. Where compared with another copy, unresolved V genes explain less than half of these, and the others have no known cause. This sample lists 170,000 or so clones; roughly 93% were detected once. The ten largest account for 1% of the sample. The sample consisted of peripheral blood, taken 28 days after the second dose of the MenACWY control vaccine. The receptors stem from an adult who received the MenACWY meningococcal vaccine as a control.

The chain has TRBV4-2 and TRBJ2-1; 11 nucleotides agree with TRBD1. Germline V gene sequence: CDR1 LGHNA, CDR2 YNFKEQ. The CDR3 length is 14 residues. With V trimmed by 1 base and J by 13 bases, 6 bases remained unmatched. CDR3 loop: CASSQVGQGVVQFF. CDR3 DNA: TGTGCCAGCAGCCAAGTGGGACAGGGGGTTGTCCAGTTCTTC.

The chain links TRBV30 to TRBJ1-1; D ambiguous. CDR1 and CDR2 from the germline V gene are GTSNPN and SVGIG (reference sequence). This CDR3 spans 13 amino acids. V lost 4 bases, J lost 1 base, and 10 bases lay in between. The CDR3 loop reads CAWTRTRNTEAFF. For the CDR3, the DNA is TGTGCCTGGACCCGGACCAGGAACACTGAAGCTTTCTTT.

CDR3 in DNA: TGTGCCAGCAGTGGTCTGGGATATAATGAAAAACTGTTTTTT. This codes for CASSGLGYNEKLFF. The chain joins TRBV2 to TRBJ1-4; D is undetermined. Germline V lookup: CDR1 SNHLY, CDR2 FYNNEI. The CDR3 is 14 amino acids. V was trimmed by 4 bases and J by 4 bases, leaving 10 bases between them.

The CDR3 bases are TGTGCCAGCAGCCAAGGCTGGGGGGGCAATGAGCAGTTCTTC. Amino acids: CASSQGWGGNEQFF. The V gene is TRBV3-1 (or the pseudogene TRBV3-2), the J gene TRBJ2-1; the match to TRBD2 covers 7 bases. V was pared by 1 base and J by 6 bases, with 3 bases of the junction left unmatched. CDR3 length equals 14 residues. Germline V CDR1 and CDR2: LGHDT, YNNKEL (reference sequence).

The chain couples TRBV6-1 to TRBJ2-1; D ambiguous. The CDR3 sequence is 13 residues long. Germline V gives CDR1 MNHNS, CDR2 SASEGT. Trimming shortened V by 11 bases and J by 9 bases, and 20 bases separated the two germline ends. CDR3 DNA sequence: TGTGCCGTGGCGCCAAATTATGTCCCTGAGCAGTTCTTC. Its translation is CAVAPNYVPEQFF.

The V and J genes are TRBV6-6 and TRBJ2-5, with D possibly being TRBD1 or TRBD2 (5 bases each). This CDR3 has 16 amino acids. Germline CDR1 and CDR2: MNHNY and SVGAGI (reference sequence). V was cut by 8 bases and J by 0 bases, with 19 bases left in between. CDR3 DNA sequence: TGTGCCAGCTCACCCGGGGCAGAGAAGTACCAAGAGACCCAGTACTTC. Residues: CASSPGAEKYQETQYF.

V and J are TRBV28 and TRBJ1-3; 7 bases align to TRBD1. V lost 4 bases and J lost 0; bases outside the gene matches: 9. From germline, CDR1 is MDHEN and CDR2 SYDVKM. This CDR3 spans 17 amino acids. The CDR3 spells CASSSTGRRVSGNTIYF. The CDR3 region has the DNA TGTGCCAGCAGTTCGACAGGGCGGAGGGTCTCTGGAAACACCATATATTTT.

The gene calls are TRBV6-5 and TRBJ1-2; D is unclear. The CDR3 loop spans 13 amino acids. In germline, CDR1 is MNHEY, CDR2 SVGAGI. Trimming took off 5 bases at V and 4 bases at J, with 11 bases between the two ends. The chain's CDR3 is CASSTGSRYGYTF. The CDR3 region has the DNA TGTGCCAGCAGTACCGGGAGCCGCTATGGCTACACCTTC.

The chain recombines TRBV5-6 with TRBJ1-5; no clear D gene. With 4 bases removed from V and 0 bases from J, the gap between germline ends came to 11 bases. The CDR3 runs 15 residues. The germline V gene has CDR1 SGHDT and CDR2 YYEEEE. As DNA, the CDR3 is TGTGCCAGCAGCCTTTTGCGAAATAGCAATCAGCCCCAGCATTTT. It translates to CASSLLRNSNQPQHF.

The chain's CDR3 is CSVEERGTSGPDTQYF. DNA for the CDR3: TGCAGCGTTGAAGAGCGAGGGACCTCCGGGCCAGATACGCAGTATTTT. This chain connects TRBV29-1 to TRBJ2-3, with D perhaps being TRBD1 or TRBD2 (5 bases each). CDR1 is SQVTM and CDR2 is ANQGSEA in the germline V gene. The CDR3 totals 16 residues. V was pared by 0 bases and J by 4 bases, with 17 bases between.

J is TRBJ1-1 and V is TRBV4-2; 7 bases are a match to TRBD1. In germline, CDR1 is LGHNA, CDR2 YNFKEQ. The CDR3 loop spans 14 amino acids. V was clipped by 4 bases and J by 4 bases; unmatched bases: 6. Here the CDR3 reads CASSRLDRSTEAFF. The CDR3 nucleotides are TGTGCCAGCAGCCGCCTGGACAGGTCCACTGAAGCTTTCTTT.

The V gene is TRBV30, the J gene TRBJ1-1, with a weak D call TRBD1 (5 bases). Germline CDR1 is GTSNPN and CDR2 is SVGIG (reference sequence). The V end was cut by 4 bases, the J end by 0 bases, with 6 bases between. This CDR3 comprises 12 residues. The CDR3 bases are TGTGCCTGGACAGGGATGAACACTGAAGCTTTCTTT. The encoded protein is CAWTGMNTEAFF. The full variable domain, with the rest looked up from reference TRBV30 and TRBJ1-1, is SQTIHQWPATLVQPVGSPLSLECTVEGTSNPNLYWYRQAAGRGLQLLFYSVGIGQISSEVPQNLSASRPQDRQFILSSKKLLLSDSGFYLCAWTGMNTEAFFGQGTRLTVV.

This CDR3 is CASSWTSNEQFF. CDR3 sequence (DNA): TGCGCCAGCAGCTGGACCTCCAATGAGCAGTTCTTC. The J gene is TRBJ2-1, the V gene TRBV5-1; D is undetermined. Germline CDR1 is SGHRS and CDR2 is YFSETQ. The CDR3 has 12 amino acids. V shed 3 bases and J shed 6 bases, with 7 bases lying between them.

In nucleotides, the CDR3 is TGTGCCAGCAGCGGCCCTGAGTCCGGGACTGAAGCTTTCTTT. Amino acids: CASSGPESGTEAFF. V usage is TRBV9 and J usage is TRBJ1-1; D uncertain. In germline, CDR1 is SGDLS, CDR2 YYNGEE. The V and J ends lost 3 bases and 5 bases respectively, with 14 bases between them. The CDR3 extends over 14 amino acids.

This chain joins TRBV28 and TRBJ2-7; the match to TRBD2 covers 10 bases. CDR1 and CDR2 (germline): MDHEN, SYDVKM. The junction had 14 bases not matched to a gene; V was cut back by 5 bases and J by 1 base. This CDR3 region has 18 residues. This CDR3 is CASSHWGLAGASSYEQYF. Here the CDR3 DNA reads TGTGCCAGCAGTCACTGGGGGCTAGCGGGGGCTTCATCCTACGAGCAGTACTTC.